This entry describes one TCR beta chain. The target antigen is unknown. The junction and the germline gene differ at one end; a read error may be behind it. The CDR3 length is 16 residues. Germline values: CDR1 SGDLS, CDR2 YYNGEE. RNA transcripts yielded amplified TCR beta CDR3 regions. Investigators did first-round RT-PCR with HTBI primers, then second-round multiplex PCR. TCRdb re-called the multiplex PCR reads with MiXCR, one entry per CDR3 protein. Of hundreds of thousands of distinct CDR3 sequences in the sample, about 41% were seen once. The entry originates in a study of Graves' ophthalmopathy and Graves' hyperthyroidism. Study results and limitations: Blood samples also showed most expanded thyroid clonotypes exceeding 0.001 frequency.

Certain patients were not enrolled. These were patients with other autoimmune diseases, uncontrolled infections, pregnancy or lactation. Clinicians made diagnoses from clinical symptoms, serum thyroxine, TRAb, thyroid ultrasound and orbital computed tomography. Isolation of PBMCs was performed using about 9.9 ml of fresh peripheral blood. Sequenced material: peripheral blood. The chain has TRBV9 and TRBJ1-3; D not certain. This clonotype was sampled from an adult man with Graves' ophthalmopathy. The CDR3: CASSVGSGRSGNTTYF. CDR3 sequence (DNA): TGTGCCAGCAGCGTAGGTAGCGGCCGCTCTGGAAACACCACATATTTT.